Listed here are 6 T cell receptor beta chains from one sample, sequenced in a study of control samples from healthy donors and cancer patients. TCRdb's copy holds only in-frame clones and misses some; the assay was immunoSEQ multiplex PCR. This table has about 100,000 clones, approximately 90% appearing once. The sample comprised blood. These receptors came from a man in his thirties or forties in good health.

V gene TRBV5-6 combines with J gene TRBJ1-1, with D tentatively TRBD1 (5 bases). The length of the CDR3 is 14 residues. V lost 0 bases to trimming and J lost 3 bases, with 9 bases between them. The V gene's germline CDR1 is SGHDT and CDR2 YYEEEE. The CDR3 nucleotides read TGTGCCAGCAGCTTGGGTCCGGGGGACACTGAAGCTTTCTTT. Translating it yields CASSLGPGDTEAFF.

V gene TRBV7-6 combines with J gene TRBJ2-2; weak D call: TRBD1 (6 bases). V lost 5 bases and J lost 4, with 17 bases in between. Germline V gives CDR1 SGHVS, CDR2 FNYEAQ. The CDR3 covers 16 residues. CDR3 region: CASSPSTGGLTGELFF. As DNA, the CDR3 is TGTGCCAGCAGCCCCTCAACTGGGGGCCTCACCGGGGAGCTGTTTTTT.

V usage is TRBV28 and J usage is TRBJ1-6; weak D call: TRBD1 (6 bases). This CDR3 is 15 amino acids long. V lost 5 bases, J lost 7 bases, and 15 bases lay in between. Germline V gives CDR1 MDHEN, CDR2 SYDVKM. Here the CDR3 reads CASSTPQGRNSPLHF. CDR3 coding DNA: TGTGCCAGCAGTACCCCGCAGGGGAGGAATTCACCCCTCCACTTT.

The chain carries TRBV28 and TRBJ1-3, with no clear D. In germline, CDR1 is MDHEN, CDR2 SYDVKM. The CDR3 is 16 residues long. V dropped 5 bases and J dropped 0 bases, with 14 bases sitting between them. CDR3 bases: TGTGCCAGCAGTGCTCCAGGATCAATCTCTGGAAACACCATATATTTT. Its protein is CASSAPGSISGNTIYF.

This CDR3 is CASSSIPGRNNSPLHF. The CDR3 DNA reads TGTGCCAGCAGCTCTATCCCGGGACGGAATAATTCACCCCTCCACTTT. The rearrangement joins TRBV7-2 to TRBJ1-6, with a weak D call TRBD1 (5 bases). The CDR3 is made up of 16 amino acids. With 4 bases removed from V and 5 bases from J, the gap between germline ends came to 15 bases. Germline values: CDR1 SGHTA, CDR2 FQGNSA.

This clone was counted a single time. Other DNA variants within this sample encode the same CDR3. The V call is TRBV6-5, the J call TRBJ2-7, with D maybe TRBD2 (7 bases). Germline V CDR1 and CDR2: MNHEY, SVGAGI. This CDR3 is built from 15 residues. V was shortened by 5 bases and J by 5 bases, with 19 bases between the two germline ends. The CDR3 DNA reads TGTGCCAGCAGTCCGAGAGGAGGGGGGGGGAACGAGCAGTACTTC. Its translation: CASSPRGGGGNEQYF.